The rows below give T cell receptor beta chains drawn from one sample of a study of Graves' ophthalmopathy and Graves' hyperthyroidism. In TCRdb, the multiplex PCR reads were re-called with MiXCR into one record per CDR3 protein. The repertoire has about 57,000 distinct CDR3 sequences, approximately 45% of them found once; the top ten carry 4.7%. The sequenced sample was peripheral blood. These receptors all come from an adult woman with Graves' ophthalmopathy. Each CDR3 is given with its conserved first and last residue. A D gene is named only where the DNA matches it firmly. Where a row states a size, it is once, few, many or the class of an expanded clone; other rows omit it.

CDR3nt	CDR3aa	v_gene	abundance	j_gene	d_gene
TGCAGTGCTAGAGGAGGGGTTCTCATGGAAGGGGATACGCAGTTCTTC	CSARGGVLMEGDTQFF	TRBV20-1	once	TRBJ2-1	NA
TGCAGTGCTAGAGTGAACTCTGCGCAATATGGCTACACCTTC	CSARVNSAQYGYTF	TRBV20-1	NA	TRBJ1-2	NA
TGCAGTGCTAGCGTCCCTAGCGGTAGCTCCTACGAGCAGTACTTC	CSASVPSGSSYEQYF	TRBV20-1	many	TRBJ2-7	TRBD2
TGTGCCAGCAGCATAGCGGGAGAGGGAGGGACCCAGTACTTC	CASSIAGEGGTQYF	TRBV2	many	TRBJ2-5	TRBD2
TGTGCCAGCAGCTTGGGTACGGACTACGAGCAGTACTTC	CASSLGTDYEQYF	TRBV5-1	NA	TRBJ2-7	NA
TGTGCCAGCAGCTTAGTCCCGGGGGGAAATCAGCCCCAGCATTTT	CASSLVPGGNQPQHF	TRBV7-2	many	TRBJ1-5	NA
TGTGCCAGTAGTATATGGTCCAGCAATGAAAAACTGTTTTTT	CASSIWSSNEKLFF	TRBV19	NA	TRBJ1-4	NA
TGTGCCAGCAGCCATGGGACTAGCGGGAGAAATGAGCAGTTCTTC	CASSHGTSGRNEQFF	TRBV11-2	many	TRBJ2-1	TRBD2
TGTGCCAGTAGTATGAGGAACACCGGGGAGCTGTTTTTT	CASSMRNTGELFF	TRBV19	many	TRBJ2-2	NA
TGTGCCAGCAGCCTGGCGGGGGGCGGTACGCAGTATTTT	CASSLAGGGTQYF	TRBV5-5	many	TRBJ2-3	TRBD2
TGTACCAGCAGTTCTCCCGGGACAGGGGGCGTAAATGAGCAGTTCTTC	CTSSSPGTGGVNEQFF	TRBV28	NA	TRBJ2-1	TRBD1
TGTGCCAGCAGAAAGGACAGGGGGAACAACAATGAGCAGTTCTTC	CASRKDRGNNNEQFF	TRBV5-8	many	TRBJ2-1	TRBD1
TGTGCCAGCAGCGACCGCCCCTACGAGCAGTACTTC	CASSDRPYEQYF	TRBV5-4	many	TRBJ2-7	NA
TGCAGCGTTGAAAGGACAGGGTATAGCAATCAGCCCCAGCATTTT	CSVERTGYSNQPQHF	TRBV29-1	NA	TRBJ1-5	TRBD1
TGCAGCGTTGTTAGGTCCTACGAGCAGTACTTC	CSVVRSYEQYF	TRBV29-1	many	TRBJ2-7	NA
TGTGCCAGCAGAGACTCCGGGACAGTGAACACTGAAGCTTTCTTT	CASRDSGTVNTEAFF	TRBV28	many	TRBJ1-1	TRBD1
TGTGCCAGCAGTGCTAGATTAACTAGCGGGAGAGGCTACGAGCAGTACTTC	CASSARLTSGRGYEQYF	TRBV2	NA	TRBJ2-7	TRBD2
TGCAGTGCTAGAGAGGGCGGCACCGGGGAGCTGTTTTTT	CSAREGGTGELFF	TRBV20-1	many	TRBJ2-2	NA
TGTGCCAGCAGCTCCCAAGAGACCCAGTACTTC	CASSSQETQYF	TRBV7-6	hyperexpanded	TRBJ2-5	NA
TGTGCCATCAGTGCGCAGGGGCGGAATCAGCCCCAGCATTTT	CAISAQGRNQPQHF	TRBV10-3	many	TRBJ1-5	NA
TGTGCCAGCAGCCCAAGCCCAGCGGGGAACACAGATACGCAGTATTTT	CASSPSPAGNTDTQYF	TRBV7-8	NA	TRBJ2-3	TRBD2
TGCGCCAGCAGCTTGGGTAGTCGGGGGGCTGGGACTGAAGCTTTCTTT	CASSLGSRGAGTEAFF	TRBV5-1	many	TRBJ1-1	NA
TGCGCCAGCAGCTTGGCCTCATCCAACCAAGAGACCCAGTACTTC	CASSLASSNQETQYF	TRBV5-1	many	TRBJ2-5	NA
TGTGCCAGCTCACCGACCTCGGGAGGGATGACCTACGAGCAGTACTTC	CASSPTSGGMTYEQYF	TRBV18	NA	TRBJ2-7	TRBD2
TGCGCCAGCAGCCAAGAGTCAGTGGTCTCCTACAATGAGCAGTTCTTC	CASSQESVVSYNEQFF	TRBV4-3	many	TRBJ2-1	NA
TGTGCCAGCAGCTTGGTTTCCGGGGAGCTGTTTTTT	CASSLVSGELFF	TRBV5-6	NA	TRBJ2-2	NA
TGTGCCAGCAGCTTCTTGGGAGAGCAGTACTTC	CASSFLGEQYF	TRBV7-9	NA	TRBJ2-7	NA
TGTGCCAGCGGTTCGGCGGGCAGGGGCACTGAAGCTTTCTTT	CASGSAGRGTEAFF	TRBV28	NA	TRBJ1-1	NA
TGTGCCACCAAGGGACTAGCGGACGAGCAGTTCTTC	CATKGLADEQFF	TRBV24-1	medium-sized	TRBJ2-1	TRBD2
TGTGCCAGCAGCTTAGTCGCCGGCGGGGAGCTGTTTTTT	CASSLVAGGELFF	TRBV11-3	many	TRBJ2-2	NA
TGTGCTAGCAGCTTAGCGAAGACGGCCGAGCAGTACTTC	CASSLAKTAEQYF	TRBV7-7	medium-sized	TRBJ2-7	NA
TGTGCCAGCAGCTTAGGAGCGCGGGGGGATGGGGATTCACCCCTCCACTTT	CASSLGARGDGDSPLHF	TRBV11-2	many	TRBJ1-6	NA
TGCGCCAGCAGCCGGGACACCGCCTACGAGCAGTACTTC	CASSRDTAYEQYF	TRBV4-1	NA	TRBJ2-7	NA
TGTGCCAGCAGCCAAGTTGGTACAGATACGCAGTATTTT	CASSQVGTDTQYF	TRBV3-1	many	TRBJ2-3	NA
TGTGCCACCTTAGCGGGGTCTAGCACAGATACGCAGTATTTT	CATLAGSSTDTQYF	TRBV7-2	many	TRBJ2-3	TRBD2
TGTGCCAGCAATAGGGCCGGAAAGAACACTGAAGCTTTCTTT	CASNRAGKNTEAFF	TRBV12-3/TRBV12-4	many	TRBJ1-1	NA